This TCR beta chain was recovered during a study of cytomegalovirus exposure and HLA in healthy donors. From germline, CDR1 is MNHEY and CDR2 SMNVEV (reference sequence). The CDR3 is made up of 17 amino acids. With 5 bases clipped from V and 2 bases from J, the junction kept 13 bases outside the gene matches. TCRdb's table, derived via immunoSEQ multiplex PCR, lists solely in-frame clones and lacks some. The sample yields about 240,000 clones, 75% to 90% seen once. The J gene is TRBJ2-5, the V gene TRBV27; 8 bases are shared with TRBD1. This TCR was recovered from a woman aged 25-40 years in good health and CMV-seropositive. Sequencing was carried out using PBMCs. The CDR3 loop reads CASSGVYRGWDQETQYF. As DNA, the CDR3 is TGTGCCAGCAGTGGAGTATACAGGGGGTGGGATCAAGAGACCCAGTACTTC.